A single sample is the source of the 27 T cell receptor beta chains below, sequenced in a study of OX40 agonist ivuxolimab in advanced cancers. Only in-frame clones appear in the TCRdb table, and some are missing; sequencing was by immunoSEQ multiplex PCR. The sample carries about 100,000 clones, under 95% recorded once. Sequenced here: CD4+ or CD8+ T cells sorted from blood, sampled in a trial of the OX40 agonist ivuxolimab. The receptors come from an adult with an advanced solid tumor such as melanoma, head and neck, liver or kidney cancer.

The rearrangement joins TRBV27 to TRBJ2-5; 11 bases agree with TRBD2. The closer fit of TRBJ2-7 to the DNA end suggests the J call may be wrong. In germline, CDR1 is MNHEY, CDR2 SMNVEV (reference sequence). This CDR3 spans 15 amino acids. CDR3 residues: CASSVVAGGKNEQYF. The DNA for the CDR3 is TGTGCCAGCAGTGTGGTAGCGGGAGGGAAGAACGAGCAGTACTTC.

The CDR3: CASSLTSGEDTQYF. CDR3 nucleotide sequence: TGCGCCAGCTCCCTGACTAGCGGGGAAGATACGCAGTATTTT. This chain links TRBV5-1 with TRBJ2-3, with 11 bases fitting TRBD2. The CDR3 extends over 14 amino acids. Trimming cost V 7 bases and J 5 bases; bases outside gene matches: 6. Germline V gene lookup returns CDR1 SGHRS and CDR2 YFSETQ.

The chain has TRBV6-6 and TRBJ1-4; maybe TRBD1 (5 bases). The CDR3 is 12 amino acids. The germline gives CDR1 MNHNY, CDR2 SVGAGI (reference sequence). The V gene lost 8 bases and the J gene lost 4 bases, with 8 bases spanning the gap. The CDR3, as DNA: TGTGCCAGCCAAGGGGTTAATGAAAAACTGTTTTTT. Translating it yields CASQGVNEKLFF.

CDR3 sequence: CASSLQGYEQYF. For the CDR3, the DNA is TGTGCCAGCAGCTTGCAGGGCTACGAGCAGTACTTC. This chain joins TRBV5-4 and TRBJ2-7, with D possibly TRBD1 on 5 matching bases. Germline V CDR1 and CDR2: SGHNT, YYREEE (reference sequence). The V gene lost 1 base and the J gene lost 3 bases, with 5 bases spanning the gap. The CDR3 has 12 residues. Variable domain in full (rest from reference TRBV5-4 and TRBJ2-7): ETGVTQSPTHLIKTRGQQVTLRCSSQSGHNTVSWYQQALGQGPQFIFQYYREEENGRGNFPPRFSGLQFPNYSSELNVNALELDDSALYLCASSLQGYEQYFGPGTRLTVT.

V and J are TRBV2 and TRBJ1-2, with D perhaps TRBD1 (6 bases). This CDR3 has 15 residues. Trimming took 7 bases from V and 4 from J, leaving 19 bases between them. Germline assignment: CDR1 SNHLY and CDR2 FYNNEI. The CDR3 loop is CASKVGNQGSYGYTF. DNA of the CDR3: TGTGCCAGCAAAGTGGGAAACCAGGGGTCCTATGGCTACACCTTC.

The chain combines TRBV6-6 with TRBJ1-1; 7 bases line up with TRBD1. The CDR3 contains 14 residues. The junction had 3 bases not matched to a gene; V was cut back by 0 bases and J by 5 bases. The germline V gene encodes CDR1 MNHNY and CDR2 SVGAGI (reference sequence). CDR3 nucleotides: TGTGCCAGCAGTTACTCGGACAGGAGTACTGAAGCTTTCTTT. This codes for CASSYSDRSTEAFF.

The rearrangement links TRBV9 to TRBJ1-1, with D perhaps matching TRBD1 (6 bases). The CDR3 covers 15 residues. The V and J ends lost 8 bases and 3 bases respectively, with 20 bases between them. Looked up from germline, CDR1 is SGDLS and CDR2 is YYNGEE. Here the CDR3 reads CASSPTRGADTEAFF. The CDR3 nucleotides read TGTGCCAGTTCCCCCACCAGGGGAGCTGACACTGAAGCTTTCTTT. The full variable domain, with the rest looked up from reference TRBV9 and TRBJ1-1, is DSGVTQTPKHLITATGQRVTLRCSPRSGDLSVYWYQQSLDQGLQFLIQYYNGEERAKGNILERFSAQQFPDLHSELNLSSLELGDSALYFCASSPTRGADTEAFFGQGTRLTVV.

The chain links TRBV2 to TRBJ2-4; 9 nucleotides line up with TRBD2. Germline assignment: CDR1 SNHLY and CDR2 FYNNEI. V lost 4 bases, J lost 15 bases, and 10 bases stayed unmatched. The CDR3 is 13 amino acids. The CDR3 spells CASSVASAGGGYF. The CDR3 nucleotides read TGTGCCAGCAGTGTGGCATCTGCGGGAGGGGGGTACTTC.

The CDR3 region is CASSATSFSGNTIYF. The CDR3 nucleotides read TGTGCCAGCAGTGCCACAAGTTTTTCTGGAAACACCATATATTTT. The chain recombines TRBV25-1 with TRBJ1-3; D is unclear. V was cut by 4 bases and J by 1 base, with 11 bases left in between. Germline V CDR1 and CDR2: MGHDK, SYGVNS. The CDR3 has 15 residues.

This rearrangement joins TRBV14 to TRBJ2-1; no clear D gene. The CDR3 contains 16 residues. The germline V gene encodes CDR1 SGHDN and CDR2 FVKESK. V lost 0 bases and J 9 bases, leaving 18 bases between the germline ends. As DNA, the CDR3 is TGTGCCAGCAGCCAAGATTACCCAGGTTGGGGTGGTGAGCAGTTCTTC. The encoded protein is CASSQDYPGWGGEQFF. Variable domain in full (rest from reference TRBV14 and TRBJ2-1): EAGVTQFPSHSVIEKGQTVTLRCDPISGHDNLYWYRRVMGKEIKFLLHFVKESKQDESGMPNNRFLAERTGGTYSTLKVQPAELEDSGVYFCASSQDYPGWGGEQFFGPGTRLTVL.

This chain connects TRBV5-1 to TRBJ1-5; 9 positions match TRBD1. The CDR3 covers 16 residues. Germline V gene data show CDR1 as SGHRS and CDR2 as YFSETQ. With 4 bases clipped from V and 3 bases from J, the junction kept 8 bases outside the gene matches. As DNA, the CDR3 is TGCGCCAGCAGCCCCGCCGGGACAGGGTTCAATCAGCCCCAGCATTTT. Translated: CASSPAGTGFNQPQHF.

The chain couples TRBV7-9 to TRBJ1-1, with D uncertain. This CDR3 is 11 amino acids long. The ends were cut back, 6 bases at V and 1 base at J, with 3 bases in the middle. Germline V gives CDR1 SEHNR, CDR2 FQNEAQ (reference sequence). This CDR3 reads CASSRNTEAFF. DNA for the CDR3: TGTGCCAGCAGTAGGAACACTGAAGCTTTCTTT.

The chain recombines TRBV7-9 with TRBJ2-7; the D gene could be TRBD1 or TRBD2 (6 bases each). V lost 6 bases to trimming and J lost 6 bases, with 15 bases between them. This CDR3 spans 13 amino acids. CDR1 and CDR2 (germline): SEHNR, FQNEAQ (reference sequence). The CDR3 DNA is TGTGCCAGCAGTTCTTCCGAGGGGGGCGAGCAGTACTTC. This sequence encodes CASSSSEGGEQYF.

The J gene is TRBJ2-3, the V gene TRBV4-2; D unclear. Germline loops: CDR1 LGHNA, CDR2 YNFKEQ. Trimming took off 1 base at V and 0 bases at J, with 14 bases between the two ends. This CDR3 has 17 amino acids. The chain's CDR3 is CASSQVGFTASTDTQYF. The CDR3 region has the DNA TGTGCCAGCAGCCAAGTCGGATTCACGGCGAGCACAGATACGCAGTATTTT.

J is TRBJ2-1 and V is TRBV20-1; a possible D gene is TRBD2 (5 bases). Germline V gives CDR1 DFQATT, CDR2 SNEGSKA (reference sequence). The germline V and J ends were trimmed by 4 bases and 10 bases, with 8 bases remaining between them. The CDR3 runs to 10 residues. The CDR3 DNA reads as TGCAGTGCTATTCAGCGGGAGCAGTTCTTC. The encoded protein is CSAIQREQFF.

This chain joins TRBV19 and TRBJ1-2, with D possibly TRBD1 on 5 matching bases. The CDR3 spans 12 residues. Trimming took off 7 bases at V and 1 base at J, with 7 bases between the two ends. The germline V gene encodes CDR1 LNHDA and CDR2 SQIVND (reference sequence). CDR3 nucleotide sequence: TGTGCCAGTATGGGGGATAACTATGGCTACACCTTC. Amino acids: CASMGDNYGYTF.

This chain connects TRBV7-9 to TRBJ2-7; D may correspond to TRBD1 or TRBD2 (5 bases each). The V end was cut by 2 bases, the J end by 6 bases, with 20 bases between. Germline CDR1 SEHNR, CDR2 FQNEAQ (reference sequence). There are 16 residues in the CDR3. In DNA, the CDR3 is TGTGCCAGCAGCTTAAGAGGGCAGGGCCTTTTCTCCGAGCAGTACTTC. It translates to CASSLRGQGLFSEQYF.

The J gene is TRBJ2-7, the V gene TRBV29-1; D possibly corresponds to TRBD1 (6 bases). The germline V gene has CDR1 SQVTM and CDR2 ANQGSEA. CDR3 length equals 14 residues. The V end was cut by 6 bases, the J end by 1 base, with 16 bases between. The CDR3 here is CSVRFRDTSYEQYF. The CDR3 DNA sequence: TGCAGCGTGAGATTCCGGGACACTTCCTACGAGCAGTACTTC.

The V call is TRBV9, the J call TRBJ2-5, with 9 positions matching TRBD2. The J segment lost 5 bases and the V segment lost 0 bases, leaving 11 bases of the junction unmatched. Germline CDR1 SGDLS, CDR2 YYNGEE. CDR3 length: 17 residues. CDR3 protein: CASSVGSGTSLRETQYF. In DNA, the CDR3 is TGTGCCAGCAGCGTAGGGTCAGGGACTAGCCTTCGGGAGACCCAGTACTTC.

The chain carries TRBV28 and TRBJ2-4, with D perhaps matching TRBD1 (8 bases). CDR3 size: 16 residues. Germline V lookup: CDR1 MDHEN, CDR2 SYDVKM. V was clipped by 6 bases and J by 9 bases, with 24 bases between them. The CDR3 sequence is CASSARTGRGVSIQYF. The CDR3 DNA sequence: TGTGCCAGCAGCGCCCGGACAGGGAGGGGGGTTAGCATTCAGTACTTC.

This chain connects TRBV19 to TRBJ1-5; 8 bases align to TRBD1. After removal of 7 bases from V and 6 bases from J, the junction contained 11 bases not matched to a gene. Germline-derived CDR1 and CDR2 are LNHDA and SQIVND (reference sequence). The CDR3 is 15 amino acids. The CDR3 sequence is CASTAGPGGFQPQHF. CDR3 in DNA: TGTGCCAGTACCGCAGGACCAGGGGGCTTTCAGCCCCAGCATTTT. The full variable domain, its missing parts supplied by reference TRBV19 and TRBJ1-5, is DGGITQSPKYLFRKEGQNVTLSCEQNLNHDAMYWYRQDPGQGLRLIYYSQIVNDFQKGDIAEGYSVSREKKESFPLTVTSAQKNPTAFYLCASTAGPGGFQPQHFGDGTRLSIL.

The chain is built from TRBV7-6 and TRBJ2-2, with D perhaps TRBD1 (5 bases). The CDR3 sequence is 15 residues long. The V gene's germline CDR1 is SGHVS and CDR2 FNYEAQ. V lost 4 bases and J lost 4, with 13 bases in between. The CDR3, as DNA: TGTGCCAGCAGCTGGACGACAGACCCCACCGGGGAGCTGTTTTTT. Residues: CASSWTTDPTGELFF.

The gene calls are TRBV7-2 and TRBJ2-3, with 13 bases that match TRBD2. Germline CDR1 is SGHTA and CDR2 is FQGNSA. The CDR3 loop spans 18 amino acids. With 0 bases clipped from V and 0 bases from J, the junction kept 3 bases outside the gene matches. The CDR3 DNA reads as TGTGCCAGCAGCTTAGCGACTAGCGGGAGGCTTAGCACAGATACGCAGTATTTT. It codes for CASSLATSGRLSTDTQYF. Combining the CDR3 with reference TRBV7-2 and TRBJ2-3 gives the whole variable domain GAGVSQSPSNKVTEKGKDVELRCDPISGHTALYWYRQSLGQGLEFLIYFQGNSAPDKSGLPSDRFSAERTGGSVSTLTIQRTQQEDSAVYLCASSLATSGRLSTDTQYFGPGTRLTVL.

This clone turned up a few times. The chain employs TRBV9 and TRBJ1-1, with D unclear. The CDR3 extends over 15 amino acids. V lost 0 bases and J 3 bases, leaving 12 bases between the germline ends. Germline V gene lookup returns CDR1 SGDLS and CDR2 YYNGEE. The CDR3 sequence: CASSVEGGGHTEAFF. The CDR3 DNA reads TGTGCCAGCAGCGTAGAAGGAGGTGGGCACACTGAAGCTTTCTTT.

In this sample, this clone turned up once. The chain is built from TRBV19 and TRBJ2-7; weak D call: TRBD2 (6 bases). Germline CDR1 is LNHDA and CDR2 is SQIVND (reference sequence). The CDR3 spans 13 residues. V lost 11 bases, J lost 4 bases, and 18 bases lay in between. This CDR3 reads CASAGRPGYEQYF. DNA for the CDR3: TGTGCCTCAGCGGGTCGGCCAGGGTACGAGCAGTACTTC.

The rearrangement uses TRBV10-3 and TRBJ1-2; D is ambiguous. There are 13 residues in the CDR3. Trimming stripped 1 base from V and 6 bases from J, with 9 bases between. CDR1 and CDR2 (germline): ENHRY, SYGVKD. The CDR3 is CAISEWGLNGYTF. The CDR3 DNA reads TGTGCCATCAGTGAGTGGGGATTGAATGGCTACACCTTC.

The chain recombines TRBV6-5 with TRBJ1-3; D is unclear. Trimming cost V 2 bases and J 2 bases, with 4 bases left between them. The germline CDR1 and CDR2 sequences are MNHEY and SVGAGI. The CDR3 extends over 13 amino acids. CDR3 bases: TGTGCCAGCAGTTACAGGGCTGGAAACACCATATATTTT. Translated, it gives CASSYRAGNTIYF.